This T cell receptor beta chain is from a study of CD8 T cells in Susac syndrome. Study outcomes and limitations: It was acknowledged in the study that the number of individuals who were included in its TCR sequencing and HLA analysis was relatively small.

RNA in amounts of roughly 0.5 to 1 ug was reverse transcribed with random hexamers. The amplification used immunoSEQ multiplex PCR on TCR beta CDR3; it spanned 54 Vbeta and 13 Jbeta. In TCRdb, the immunoSEQ multiplex PCR reads were re-called with MiXCR into one record per CDR3 protein. Here the sample spans roughly 80,000 distinct CDR3 sequences, less than 95% being singletons. This CDR3 comprises 16 residues. With 5 bases removed from V and 10 bases from J, the gap between germline ends came to 26 bases. Germline V gene data show CDR1 as MDHEN and CDR2 as SYDVKM. Worth noting for this clonotype: Its antigen is unidentified.

The chain couples TRBV28 to TRBJ1-1, with a tentative D call TRBD1 (6 bases). The sample consisted of CD8+ T cells from PBMCs. This receptor was taken from a human donor with Susac syndrome. The CDR3 protein is CASSPRSGGRFVGAFF. DNA for the CDR3: TGTGCCAGCAGTCCCCGAAGCGGGGGCCGTTTCGTTGGAGCTTTCTTT.